This T cell receptor (beta chain) was captured in a study of blood T cell repertoires in COVID-19. Study-wide background: Samples came from the United States, Italy and Spain, spanning acute and convalescent COVID-19. From T cells, B-cell-depleted T cells, or PBMCs came the material, which was cDNA or gDNA.

Trimming cost V 0 bases and J 5 bases; bases outside gene matches: 12. Germline V gene sequence: CDR1 SGHTA, CDR2 FQGTGA. This CDR3 contains 17 residues. Per the original data handling: Amplification from reference gene primers served as the basis for estimated nucleated cell counts. The repertoire was sequenced with immunoSEQ multiplex PCR; TCRdb's copy has only in-frame clones and lacks some. The V and J calls and the clone size are those of that table, but D and trimming were determined from the DNA. Altogether under 200,000 clones are present, around three quarters being singletons, with the ten largest covering roughly 7.5%.

The rearrangement links TRBV7-3 to TRBJ1-2; 7 positions match TRBD1. This TCR came from a man aged 55-75 years with acute or convalescent COVID-19. Sequenced sample: peripheral blood. The CDR3 DNA is TGTGCCAGCAGCTTAACGCCCAGGGGGTTAGGCGGTTATGGCTACACCTTC. Translated: CASSLTPRGLGGYGYTF. Based on the CDR3 plus reference TRBV7-3 and TRBJ1-2, the full variable domain is GAGVSQTPSNKVTEKGKYVELRCDPISGHTALYWYRQSLGQGPEFLIYFQGTGAADDSGLPNDRFFAVRPEGSVSTLKIQRTERGDSAVYLCASSLTPRGLGGYGYTFGSGTRLTVV.